This entry is about one T cell receptor beta chain. Among the 120 or so subjects of the validation cohort, separate from the roughly 670-subject first cohort, were the donors. This specimen belongs to a study of cytomegalovirus exposure and HLA in healthy donors. For the study at large: The 100 to 150 validation repertoires and the 650 to 850 first-cohort repertoires shared a platform, a later analysis reported.

The germline gives CDR1 SGHDN, CDR2 FVKESK. The CDR3 is made up of 17 amino acids. The V end lost 0 bases, the J end lost 1 base, and 14 bases lay between the germline ends. Some clones are missing from TCRdb's copy, which holds only in-frame ones; the method was immunoSEQ multiplex PCR. This table holds 150,000 to 200,000 clones, around nine tenths found once. The sequenced sample was PBMCs. The rearrangement links TRBV14 to TRBJ2-3; D possibly corresponds to TRBD2 (6 bases). The receptor was derived from a young man in good health and CMV-seropositive. In DNA form, the CDR3 reads TGTGCCAGCAGCCAAGACGGAAGCGGGCAGGGCACAGATACGCAGTATTTT. Amino acid sequence: CASSQDGSGQGTDTQYF.